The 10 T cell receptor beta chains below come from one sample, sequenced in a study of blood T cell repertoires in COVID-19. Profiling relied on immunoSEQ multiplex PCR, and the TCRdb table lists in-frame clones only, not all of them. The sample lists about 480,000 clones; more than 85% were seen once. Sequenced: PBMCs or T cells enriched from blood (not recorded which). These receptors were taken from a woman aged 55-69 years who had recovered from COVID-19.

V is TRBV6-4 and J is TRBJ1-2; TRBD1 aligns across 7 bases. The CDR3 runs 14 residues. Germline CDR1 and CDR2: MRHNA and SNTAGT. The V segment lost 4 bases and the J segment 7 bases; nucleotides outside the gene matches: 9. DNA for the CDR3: TGTGCCAGCAGTGCGGATCTACAGGGGATTGGCTACACCTTC. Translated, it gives CASSADLQGIGYTF.

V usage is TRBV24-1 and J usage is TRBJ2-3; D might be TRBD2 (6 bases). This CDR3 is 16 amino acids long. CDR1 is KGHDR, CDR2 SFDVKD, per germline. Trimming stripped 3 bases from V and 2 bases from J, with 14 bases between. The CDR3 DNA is TGTGCCACCAGTGATCAGTCCCGGGGGTTCACAGATACGCAGTATTTT. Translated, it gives CATSDQSRGFTDTQYF.

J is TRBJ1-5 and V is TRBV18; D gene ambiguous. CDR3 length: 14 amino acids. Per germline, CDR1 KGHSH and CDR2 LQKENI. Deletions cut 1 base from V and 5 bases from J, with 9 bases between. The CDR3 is CASSPQESYQPQHF. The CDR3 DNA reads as TGTGCCAGCTCACCACAGGAGTCGTATCAGCCCCAGCATTTT.

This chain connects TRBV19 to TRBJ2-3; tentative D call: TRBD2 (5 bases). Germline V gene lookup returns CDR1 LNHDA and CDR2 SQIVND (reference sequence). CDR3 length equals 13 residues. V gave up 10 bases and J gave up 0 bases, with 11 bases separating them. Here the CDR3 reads CATRTGSTDTQYF. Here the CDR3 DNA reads TGTGCCACCAGGACGGGGAGCACAGATACGCAGTATTTT.

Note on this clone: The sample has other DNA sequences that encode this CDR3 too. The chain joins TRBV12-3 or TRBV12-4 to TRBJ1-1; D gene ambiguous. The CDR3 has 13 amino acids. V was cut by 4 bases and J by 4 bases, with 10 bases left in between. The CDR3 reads CASSSRGGTEAFF. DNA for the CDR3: TGTGCCAGCAGTTCCCGGGGAGGCACTGAAGCTTTCTTT.

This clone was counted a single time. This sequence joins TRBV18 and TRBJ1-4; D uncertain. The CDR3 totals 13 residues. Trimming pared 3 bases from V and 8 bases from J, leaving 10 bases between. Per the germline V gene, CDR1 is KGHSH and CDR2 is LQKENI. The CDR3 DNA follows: TGTGCCAGCTCACCCACGAGTGCCGAAAAACTGTTTTTT. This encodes CASSPTSAEKLFF.

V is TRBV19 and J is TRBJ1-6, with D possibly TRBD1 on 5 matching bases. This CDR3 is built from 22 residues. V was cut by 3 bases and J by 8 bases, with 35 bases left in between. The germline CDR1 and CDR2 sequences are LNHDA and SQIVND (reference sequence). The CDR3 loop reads CASSMRGAAGLRTGTRDSPLHF. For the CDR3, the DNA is TGTGCCAGTAGTATGCGCGGGGCAGCAGGGTTACGAACCGGGACGCGGGATTCACCCCTCCACTTT.

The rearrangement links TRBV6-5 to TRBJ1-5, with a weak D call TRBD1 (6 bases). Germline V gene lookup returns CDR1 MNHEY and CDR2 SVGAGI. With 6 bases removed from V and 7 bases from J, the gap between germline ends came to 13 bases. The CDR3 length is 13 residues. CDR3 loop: CASRTVQGQPQHF. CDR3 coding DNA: TGTGCCAGCAGAACGGTCCAGGGGCAGCCCCAGCATTTT.

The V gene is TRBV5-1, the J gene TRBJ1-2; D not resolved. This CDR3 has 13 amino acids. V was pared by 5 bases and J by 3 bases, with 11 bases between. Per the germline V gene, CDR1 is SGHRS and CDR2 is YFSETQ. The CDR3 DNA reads TGCGCCAGCAGTGCCGCGGCAGACTATGGCTACACCTTC. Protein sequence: CASSAAADYGYTF.

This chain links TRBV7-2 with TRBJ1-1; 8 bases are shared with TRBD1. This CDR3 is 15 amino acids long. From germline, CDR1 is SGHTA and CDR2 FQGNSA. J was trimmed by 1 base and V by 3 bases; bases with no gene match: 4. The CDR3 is CASSFWTGTNTEAFF. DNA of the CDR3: TGTGCCAGCAGCTTTTGGACAGGGACGAACACTGAAGCTTTCTTT.